This passage covers 20 T cell receptor beta chains from one sample sequenced in a study of tumor-infiltrating lymphocytes in primary liver carcinoma. Scientists recovered RNA and DNA together from around 20-30 mg of unsorted bulk tissue. Total RNA (around 500 ng) served as template for TCR beta cDNA synthesis primed by a constant-region primer. Construction of TCR beta libraries relied on three successive nested multiplex PCR rounds employing slightly modified ARM-PCR. The first two PCR rounds, approximately 10 cycles each, used TRBV1-TRBV30 forward primers and a C-beta reverse primer. One entry per CDR3 protein results from TCRdb running MiXCR on the multiplex PCR reads. The sample includes roughly 100,000 distinct CDR3 sequences, approximately 80% of them seen just once. The sequenced material came from liver tumor tissue from sampling region 3. Subset: tumor region T3, left-lateral pole. The receptors originated from a man aged 40-49 years with primary liver carcinoma and hepatitis B virus infection.

The rearrangement uses TRBV11-3 and TRBJ2-1, with D unresolved. This CDR3 contains 14 residues. Germline V gene sequence: CDR1 SGHNT, CDR2 YENEEA. Trimming removed 0 bases at V and 6 bases at J, with 9 bases between. The DNA of the CDR3 is TGTGCCAGCAGCTTAGACGTCTCTAGCAATGAGCAGTTCTTC. It is translated as CASSLDVSSNEQFF.

The V call is TRBV19, the J call TRBJ2-1; TRBD1 matches 8 bases. Germline V gene data show CDR1 as LNHDA and CDR2 as SQIVND (reference sequence). V lost 3 bases and J lost 6; bases outside the gene matches: 19. The CDR3 totals 19 residues. The CDR3 reads CASSMVPRGPGNPTNEQFF. In nucleotides, the CDR3 is TGTGCCAGTAGTATGGTCCCCAGGGGGCCAGGAAATCCCACCAATGAGCAGTTCTTC.

In this sample, this clonotype turned up once. At one of its ends the junction is not consistent with the germline gene, which may arise from a read error. The CDR3 sequence is CASSLFGTRNNEQFF. The DNA of the CDR3 is TGTGCCAGCTCCTTATTTGGTACGAGGAACAATGAGCAGTTCTTT. The chain recombines TRBV6-1 with TRBJ2-1; no clear D gene. The CDR3 loop spans 15 amino acids. Germline V gene data show CDR1 as MNHNS and CDR2 as SASEGT.

As concerns this clonotype: A junction boundary mismatches the germline segment, possibly from a read error. The V gene is TRBV6-1, the J gene TRBJ1-1; D possibly corresponds to TRBD1 (6 bases). The CDR3 contains 13 residues. Germline V gene lookup returns CDR1 MNHNS and CDR2 SASEGT. CDR3 amino acids: CASSGVWDTEACF. DNA for the CDR3: TGTGCCAGCAGCGGGGTCTGGGACACTGAAGCTTGCTTT.

The chain links TRBV5-6 to TRBJ1-5; D is ambiguous. Germline CDR1 SGHDT, CDR2 YYEEEE. The CDR3 is 15 residues long. V was trimmed by 3 bases and J by 15 bases, leaving 25 bases between them. CDR3: CASSSTWGGDQPLHF. The CDR3 DNA reads as TGTGCCAGCAGCTCTACTTGGGGAGGCGATCAGCCTCTGCATTTT.

As for this clonotype: This likely comes from a read error, as the CDR3 has no conserved phenylalanine or tryptophan at its end. This chain connects TRBV10-3 to TRBJ2-7, with TRBD2 as a possible D gene (5 bases). Germline V gene sequence: CDR1 ENHRY, CDR2 SYGVKD. V lost 4 bases, J lost 5 bases, and 12 bases lay in between. This CDR3 is 13 amino acids long. CDR3: CAISGPGRHEQYI. CDR3 nucleotides: TGTGCCATCAGTGGGCCGGGAAGGCACGAGCAGTACATC.

This clonotype was detected once. The chain uses TRBV14 and TRBJ1-5; D remains ambiguous. This CDR3 is built from 13 residues. Germline CDR1 SGHDN, CDR2 FVKESK. V was shortened by 1 base and J by 5 bases, with 6 bases between the two germline ends. The CDR3 DNA reads TGTGCCAGCAGCCAAGGACTTGATCAGCCCCAGCATTTT. It codes for CASSQGLDQPQHF.

Worth noting for this clonotype: Mismatch with germline at one junction end may stem from a read error. V gene TRBV11-2 combines with J gene TRBJ2-1; the D gene could be TRBD1 or TRBD2 (5 bases each). Germline V lookup: CDR1 SGHAT, CDR2 FQNNGV. The CDR3 length is 17 residues. CDR3 sequence reads: CANSLDRGRRFYNEQLF. CDR3 in DNA: TGTGCCAACAGCTTAGATAGGGGCAGGAGGTTCTACAATGAGCAGTTATTC.

A note on this clonotype: At one of its ends the junction is not consistent with the germline gene, which may arise from a read error. The rearrangement uses TRBV6-2 or TRBV6-3 and TRBJ2-7; the D is unclear. The CDR3 length is 17 residues. The V gene's germline CDR1 is MNHEY and CDR2 SVGEGT. The CDR3: CASSYPIGLLSFYVQYF. In nucleotides, the CDR3 is TGTGCCAGCAGTTACCCGATCGGGCTCCTTAGCTTCTACGTGCAGTACTTC.

For the CDR3, the DNA is TGTGCCACTAGCTCGGACATTTCCTCTAGTGGCTACACCTTC. It encodes CATSSDISSSGYTF. The chain is built from TRBV5-4 and TRBJ1-2, with a tentative D call TRBD1 (5 bases). Trimming cost V 9 bases and J 7 bases, with 22 bases left between them. Germline lookup yields CDR1 SGHNT and CDR2 YYREEE (reference sequence). CDR3 length equals 14 residues.

Remarks on this clonotype: As the CDR3 is not closed by the conserved phenylalanine or tryptophan, this likely results from a read error. The genes are TRBV4-2 and TRBJ2-5; 7 bases are shared with TRBD2. CDR3 length: 15 residues. The germline V gene encodes CDR1 LGHNA and CDR2 YNFKEQ. DNA of the CDR3: TGTGCCAGCAACCAAGCGGGGCCCCTTGGGGAGACCCAGTACCTC. It specifies CASNQAGPLGETQYL.

In this sample, this clonotype turned up once. One end of the junction fails to match germline, which may point to a read error. The chain is built from TRBV5-1 and TRBJ2-3; TRBD2 is a possible D gene (6 bases). The CDR3 covers 17 residues. Germline-derived CDR1 and CDR2 are SGHRS and YFSETQ. In nucleotides, the CDR3 is TGCGCCAGTAGCTTGGGGCTAGTGGGAGGCATCACAGATACGCAGTATTTT. This translates into CASSLGLVGGITDTQYF.

Points on this clonotype: Sequence at one end of the junction differs from germline and may be a read error. The chain links TRBV4-2 to TRBJ2-3; 7 positions agree with TRBD2. The CDR3 has 17 residues. CDR1 and CDR2 from the germline V gene are LGHNA and YNFKEQ. The CDR3 here is CARSHPGTTTRGDTQYF. The CDR3 DNA reads TGTGCCCGCAGCCACCCCGGGACTACCACACGGGGAGATACGCAGTATTTT.

With respect to this clonotype: The CDR3 ends on some other residue instead of the conserved phenylalanine or tryptophan, so this is likely a read error. J is TRBJ2-7 and V is TRBV29-1, with D unresolved. CDR3 length: 12 residues. V was shortened by 7 bases and J by 5 bases, with 15 bases between the two germline ends. Germline values: CDR1 SQVTM, CDR2 ANQGSEA. The CDR3 DNA follows: TGCAGCGCGTGTTTGGGTAATCACGAGCAGTACTTA. It yields the protein CSACLGNHEQYL.

The chain recombines TRBV7-3 with TRBJ2-5; D remains ambiguous. The CDR3 is 16 residues long. Germline V gene data show CDR1 as SGHTA and CDR2 as FQGTGA. Trimming stripped 5 bases from V and 0 bases from J, with 16 bases between. In DNA form, the CDR3 reads TGTGCCAGCAGCGCTACGGTGCGACCAAACCAAGAGACCCAGTACTTC. Translated: CASSATVRPNQETQYF.

Concerning this clonotype: One end of the junction is discordant with germline, which a read error may explain. V and J are TRBV12-3 or TRBV12-4 and TRBJ2-6, with D hard to call. This CDR3 comprises 13 residues. For the CDR3, the DNA is TGTGCCAGCACCATCTCTGGGGTCAACCTCCTGACTTTC. Its translation: CASTISGVNLLTF.

This clonotype came up once. The junction departs from the called germline gene at one end, perhaps through a read error. The chain employs TRBV5-4 and TRBJ2-3; D unresolved. Germline loops: CDR1 SGHNT, CDR2 YYREEE (reference sequence). The CDR3 sequence is 12 residues long. In DNA form, the CDR3 reads TGTGCCAGCAGCTTGAGTATAGATACTCAGTATTTT. It encodes CASSLSIDTQYF.

DNA for the CDR3: TGTGCCAGCAGCTTAGCGGAAGGAAACTATGGCTACACCTTC. It is translated as CASSLAEGNYGYTF. The chain employs TRBV7-8 and TRBJ1-2; D is undetermined. Germline-derived CDR1 and CDR2 are SGHVS and FQNEAQ. V lost 0 bases, J lost 2 bases, and 7 bases lay in between. This CDR3 spans 14 amino acids.

Concerning this clonotype: A junction end diverges from the germline sequence, so it may reflect a read error. The chain recombines TRBV14 with TRBJ2-1; TRBD2 matches at 8 bases. The CDR3 sequence is 16 residues long. Germline CDR1 and CDR2: SGHDN and FVKESK. The CDR3 region has the DNA TGTGCCAGCAATGCCGTAGCGGGATGGGTAATCAATGAGCGGTTCTTC. Protein product: CASNAVAGWVINERFF.

J is TRBJ2-3 and V is TRBV4-3, with 7 positions matching TRBD2. This CDR3 spans 15 amino acids. The germline gives CDR1 LGHNA, CDR2 YSLEER. V lost 4 bases to trimming and J lost 4 bases; unmatched junction nucleotides: 8. CDR3 region: CASSRDPLAADTQYF. Here the CDR3 DNA reads TGCGCCAGCAGCCGAGATCCCCTAGCGGCAGATACGCAGTATTTT.